Each of the 21 T cell receptor beta chains below was sequenced from the same sample in a study. Each CDR3 protein is one row after TCRdb ran MiXCR on the 5' RACE reads. The profile shows 53,000 or so distinct CDR3 sequences, approximately 25% of them singletons. Material: tumor-infiltrating naive CD4+ T cells sorted from the breast tumor. Subset of the sample: naive CD4+ T cells, CD4+CD45RA+CD25-. These receptors were collected from a female donor with breast cancer.

This clonotype was seen only a few times. The V and J genes are TRBV5-1 and TRBJ2-6; TRBD1 might be the D (5 bases). This CDR3 spans 13 amino acids. Germline V CDR1 and CDR2: SGHRS, YFSETQ. V shed 5 bases and J shed 2 bases, with 5 bases lying between them. CDR3 residues: CASRGAGANVLTF. CDR3 coding DNA: TGCGCCAGCAGAGGGGCTGGGGCCAACGTCCTGACTTTC.

The CDR3 sequence is CASNTRTGREQYF. CDR3 coding DNA: TGTGCCAGCAACACAAGGACAGGGCGGGAGCAGTACTTC. V gene TRBV7-2 combines with J gene TRBJ2-7, with 8 bases lining up with TRBD1. Germline V lookup: CDR1 SGHTA, CDR2 FQGNSA. This CDR3 has 13 residues. Germline trimming cut 7 bases from V and 7 bases from J; bases unmatched to any gene: 9.

This chain joins TRBV6-2 or TRBV6-3 and TRBJ1-1; D unclear. Trimming shortened V by 5 bases and J by 5 bases, and 9 bases separated the two germline ends. Germline V CDR1 and CDR2: MNHEY, SVGEGT. The CDR3 is made up of 12 amino acids. As DNA, the CDR3 is TGTGCCAGCAGTAGGATCGGAACTGAAGCTTTCTTT. Protein: CASSRIGTEAFF.

This chain joins TRBV20-1 and TRBJ2-4; D might be TRBD1 (6 bases). Trimming took 6 bases from V and 8 from J, leaving 14 bases between them. This CDR3 has 12 residues. Germline V gene lookup returns CDR1 DFQATT and CDR2 SNEGSKA (reference sequence). Written as DNA, the CDR3 is TGCAGTGCGGTGGGGGCTAAGGACATTCAGTACTTC. It yields the protein CSAVGAKDIQYF.

A few counts support this clonotype. The chain employs TRBV7-6 and TRBJ1-4, with D perhaps matching TRBD1 (5 bases). This CDR3 has 15 amino acids. The germline gives CDR1 SGHVS, CDR2 FNYEAQ. The ends were cut back, 5 bases at V and 7 bases at J, with 17 bases in the middle. In DNA, the CDR3 is TGTGCCAGCAGCACCATCAGTTCGGGGGGTGAAAAACTGTTTTTT. This gives the protein CASSTISSGGEKLFF.

This clonotype showed up just a few times. V usage is TRBV20-1 and J usage is TRBJ2-7, with D uncertain. Trimming shortened V by 1 base and J by 6 bases, and 10 bases separated the two germline ends. This CDR3 region has 12 residues. Germline V lookup: CDR1 DFQATT, CDR2 SNEGSKA (reference sequence). CDR3 in DNA: TGCAGTGCTAGAGGGGGTTGGGGCGAGCAGTACTTC. It is translated as CSARGGWGEQYF.

This clonotype came up many times. The chain combines TRBV7-2 with TRBJ2-3; TRBD1 is a possible D gene (8 bases). V gave up 5 bases and J gave up 3 bases, with 21 bases separating them. This CDR3 has 17 residues. Germline V lookup: CDR1 SGHTA, CDR2 FQGNSA. CDR3 in DNA: TGTGCCAGCAGCACAGGGGGGGGCGCGGTCGTTACAGATACGCAGTATTTT. Protein sequence: CASSTGGGAVVTDTQYF.

The V gene is TRBV10-3, the J gene TRBJ2-7; possible D gene TRBD1, 6 bases. Trimming removed 0 bases at V and 7 bases at J, with 22 bases between. This CDR3 is 17 amino acids long. Germline V gene sequence: CDR1 ENHRY, CDR2 SYGVKD. CDR3 protein: CAISESSGRGHFGEQYF. The CDR3 DNA sequence: TGTGCCATCAGTGAGTCATCAGGCAGGGGACACTTTGGTGAGCAGTACTTC.

Judged by abundance, this clonotype is medium-sized. V is TRBV7-8 and J is TRBJ2-1; TRBD2 agrees at 7 bases. The V gene's germline CDR1 is SGHVS and CDR2 FQNEAQ. This CDR3 spans 15 amino acids. Trimming removed 5 bases from V and 0 bases from J; junction bases left unmatched: 4. This CDR3 reads CASSISGPSYNEQFF. The CDR3 DNA is TGTGCCAGCAGCATTAGCGGGCCCTCCTACAATGAGCAGTTCTTC.

This clonotype was detected ten times or more. This chain uses TRBV7-2 with TRBJ2-7; 11 bases are shared with TRBD1. Germline CDR1 is SGHTA and CDR2 is FQGNSA. V lost 5 bases and J lost 3; bases outside the gene matches: 6. The CDR3 spans 15 residues. CDR3 region: CASSPRTGGHYEQYF. In nucleotides, the CDR3 is TGTGCCAGCAGCCCTCGGACAGGGGGCCACTACGAGCAGTACTTC.

Notes on this clonotype: A read error may explain this, as a much larger clone is one base away. CDR3 nucleotides: TGTGCCGTCAGTGACCGGGACTTTCATACGCAGTATTTT. This gives the protein CAVSDRDFHTQYF. This chain uses TRBV10-3 with TRBJ2-3, with a possible D match to TRBD2 (6 bases). The germline V gene encodes CDR1 ENHRY and CDR2 SYGVKD. The CDR3 contains 13 residues.

The rearrangement uses TRBV5-1 and TRBJ2-3; possibly TRBD2 for D (6 bases). The CDR3 is 17 residues long. Per the germline V gene, CDR1 is SGHRS and CDR2 is YFSETQ. Deletions cut 4 bases from V and 3 bases from J, with 21 bases between. CDR3 in DNA: TGCGCCAGCAGCATAGAAGGCGCTTTGGCGGGGACAGATACGCAGTATTTT. Translation: CASSIEGALAGTDTQYF.

J is TRBJ2-7 and V is TRBV15; D is perhaps TRBD1 (6 bases). This CDR3 is built from 14 residues. The V gene's germline CDR1 is LNHNV and CDR2 YYDKDF (reference sequence). The V and J ends lost 2 bases and 6 bases respectively, with 14 bases between them. In DNA, the CDR3 is TGTGCCACCAGCAGATTAGGTACAGGGAGCGAGCAGTACTTC. This encodes CATSRLGTGSEQYF.

V and J are TRBV5-1 and TRBJ2-2; 9 bases map to TRBD2. J lost 7 bases, V lost 4 bases, and 11 bases had no gene match. This CDR3 spans 16 amino acids. Germline V gene sequence: CDR1 SGHRS, CDR2 YFSETQ. The CDR3 DNA sequence: TGCGCCAGCAGCGTCACCGGGACTAGCCTAATCGGGGAGCTGTTTTTT. This gives the protein CASSVTGTSLIGELFF.

With regard to this clonotype: This may be a read error, as it is one base from a much larger clone. The chain is built from TRBV20-1 and TRBJ1-2, with D perhaps TRBD1 (5 bases). The CDR3 is 13 residues long. Germline CDR1 DFQATT, CDR2 SNEGSKA (reference sequence). The CDR3 DNA is TGCGGTGCTAGAGATTCAGGGTCGCGTGGCTACACCTTC. Translated, it gives CGARDSGSRGYTF.

This clonotype came up many times. CDR3: CASSLTTGRQPQHF. The CDR3 nucleotides are TGTGCCAGCAGTTTAACGACAGGCAGACAGCCCCAGCATTTT. The rearrangement uses TRBV12-3 or TRBV12-4 and TRBJ1-5; D perhaps matches TRBD1 (6 bases). The CDR3 covers 14 residues. Trimming left V 2 bases short and J 7 bases short, with 12 bases between.

This clonotype is medium-sized. The rearrangement joins TRBV20-1 to TRBJ1-6; the match to TRBD1 covers 12 bases. In germline, CDR1 is DFQATT, CDR2 SNEGSKA (reference sequence). V trimming: 6 bases; J trimming: 9 bases; junction bases outside the gene matches: 9. The CDR3 has 15 amino acids. The CDR3 sequence: CSAGPPGQGASPLHF. CDR3 DNA: TGCAGTGCGGGGCCTCCGGGACAGGGGGCTTCACCCCTCCACTTT.

The rearrangement links TRBV6-2 or TRBV6-3 to TRBJ2-7; 14 nucleotides line up with TRBD2. The CDR3 contains 18 residues. CDR1 and CDR2 (germline): MNHEY, SVGEGT. V lost 5 bases and J lost 2; bases outside the gene matches: 11. CDR3 residues: CASSGTSGGKMSPYEQYF. The CDR3 DNA is TGTGCCAGCAGTGGGACTAGCGGGGGTAAGATGAGTCCCTACGAGCAGTACTTC.

This clonotype was detected only a few times. The CDR3 region is CASSQDPLGTGGKYEQYF. The CDR3 DNA sequence: TGCGCCAGCAGCCAAGACCCCCTGGGGACAGGGGGCAAATACGAGCAGTACTTC. The V call is TRBV4-1, the J call TRBJ2-7, with 12 bases identical to TRBD1. The ends lost 0 bases at V and 4 bases at J; junction bases unmatched: 10. The CDR3 sequence is 18 residues long. Germline-derived CDR1 and CDR2 are MGHRA and YSYEKL.

The rearrangement links TRBV11-2 to TRBJ2-5; possible D gene TRBD2, 5 bases. The CDR3 extends over 15 amino acids. Trimming stripped 5 bases from V and 0 bases from J, with 13 bases between. The germline V gene has CDR1 SGHAT and CDR2 FQNNGV. In DNA, the CDR3 is TGTGCCAGCAGCCCCGGACTGGCCCACCAAGAGACCCAGTACTTC. It is translated as CASSPGLAHQETQYF.

In this sample, this clonotype turned up a few times. As the CDR3 is not closed by the conserved phenylalanine or tryptophan, this likely results from a read error. The rearrangement links TRBV10-3 to TRBJ2-5; D unclear. V was cut by 4 bases and J by 0 bases, with 6 bases left in between. The CDR3 runs to 13 residues. Looked up from germline, CDR1 is ENHRY and CDR2 is SYGVKD. Written as DNA, the CDR3 is TGTGCCATCAGTGGTGACGACCAAGAGACCCAGTACGTC. Translating it yields CAISGDDQETQYV.